This T cell receptor (beta chain) was captured in a study of T cell clonality in common variable immunodeficiency. Whole-study results and caveats: CVID subjects showed higher TCRbeta clonality than healthy controls.

This clone was counted only a few times. Antigen: not known. The missing CDR3 end, 3 residues past where the read stops, is filled in from the germline J gene. Germline values: CDR1 SNHLY, CDR2 FYNNEI. The CDR3 is 13 amino acids. V was clipped by 5 bases and J by 7 bases; unmatched bases: 5. Sequencing input was equivalent genomic DNA from CVID and controls. The protocol was immunoSEQ multiplex PCR, while the TCRdb copy is restricted to in-frame clones and leaves out a portion. This sample carries roughly 50,000 clones, none of them present only once. Heparinized whole blood, about 4.5 to 9 ml, came from each donor.

The sequence was obtained from a person aged 18-69 years in good health. Sequenced sample: peripheral blood mononuclear cells. The chain is built from TRBV2 and TRBJ1-5; 7 positions agree with TRBD1. The DNA read from the CDR3 is TGTGCCAGCAGTTCGACAGGGTACCAGCCC. Its translation: CASSSTGYQP. The CDR3 as a whole reads CASSSTGYQPQHF. Full variable domain (outside the CDR3, taken from reference TRBV2 and TRBJ1-5): EPEVTQTPSHQVTQMGQEVILRCVPISNHLYFYWYRQILGQKVEFLVSFYNNEISEKSEIFDDQFSVERPDGSNFTLKIRSTKLEDSAMYFCASSSTGYQPQHFGDGTRLSIL.